The 20 T cell receptor beta chains given below trace back to one sample, sequenced in a study of CD8+ T cells in alopecia areata. TCR sequencing used cDNA made by reverse transcription of extracted RNA. Sequencing was performed with immunoSEQ multiplex PCR; in TCRdb, only in-frame clones are kept and a portion is missing. The sample has 110,000 or so clones, roughly two fifths seen once. The sample consisted of CD4+ T cells sorted from blood. Every receptor here comes from a human donor with alopecia areata.

The CDR3 here is CASSQQGRNYGYTF. The DNA for the CDR3 is TGCGCCAGCAGCCAACAGGGGAGGAACTATGGCTACACCTTC. The V call is TRBV5-1, the J call TRBJ1-2; 7 nucleotides agree with TRBD1. V trimming: 4 bases; J trimming: 2 bases; junction bases outside the gene matches: 5. This CDR3 comprises 14 residues. Germline V gene sequence: CDR1 SGHRS, CDR2 YFSETQ.

This rearrangement joins TRBV7-3 to TRBJ1-1; a weak D match, TRBD1 (5 bases). The CDR3 length is 14 residues. Germline V gene sequence: CDR1 SGHTA, CDR2 FQGTGA. Deletions cut 1 base from V and 3 bases from J, with 9 bases between. Here the CDR3 DNA reads TGTGCCAGCAGCTTAAGGGGCAGCTACACTGAAGCTTTCTTT. It yields the protein CASSLRGSYTEAFF.

V is TRBV4-3 and J is TRBJ2-2, with TRBD2 as a possible D gene (5 bases). Germline V gene lookup returns CDR1 LGHNA and CDR2 YSLEER. Trimming took off 0 bases at V and 6 bases at J, with 17 bases between the two ends. The CDR3 is made up of 17 amino acids. The CDR3 region has the DNA TGCGCCAGCAGCCAAGAGCGGACGGGATTGATCCCCGGGGAGCTGTTTTTT. It yields the protein CASSQERTGLIPGELFF.

This chain joins TRBV9 and TRBJ2-5; TRBD2 aligns across 7 bases. This CDR3 comprises 16 residues. V lost 0 bases, J lost 5 bases, and 10 bases stayed unmatched. Germline loops: CDR1 SGDLS, CDR2 YYNGEE. CDR3 residues: CASSVAPPLGGETQYF. The CDR3 DNA reads TGTGCCAGCAGCGTAGCTCCTCCCCTGGGGGGGGAGACCCAGTACTTC.

V gene TRBV29-1 combines with J gene TRBJ2-7; D unclear. Germline CDR1 and CDR2: SQVTM and ANQGSEA. The CDR3 is made up of 14 amino acids. The germline V and J ends were trimmed by 1 base and 5 bases, with 15 bases remaining between them. This chain's CDR3 is CSVEGQSPLDEQYF. In DNA, the CDR3 is TGCAGCGTTGAAGGGCAGTCCCCCCTAGACGAGCAGTACTTC.

This clone has only a few counts. The rearrangement joins TRBV9 to TRBJ2-1; weak D call: TRBD2 (5 bases). The germline gives CDR1 SGDLS, CDR2 YYNGEE. Trimming shortened V by 0 bases and J by 10 bases, and 14 bases separated the two germline ends. This CDR3 is 14 amino acids long. This CDR3 reads CASSVDPIGGEQFF. The CDR3 nucleotides are TGTGCCAGCAGCGTAGATCCTATAGGCGGGGAGCAGTTCTTC.

The chain has TRBV29-1 and TRBJ1-3; tentatively, D is TRBD1 (6 bases). Germline V gives CDR1 SQVTM, CDR2 ANQGSEA. The CDR3 has 15 residues. V dropped 6 bases and J dropped 0 bases, with 15 bases sitting between them. CDR3 nucleotide sequence: TGCAGCGTCCGGAGGGACACCTCCTCTGGAAACACCATATATTTT. Amino acid sequence: CSVRRDTSSGNTIYF.

CDR3 amino acids: CASSQGRQGPNGYTF. CDR3 nucleotide sequence: TGCGCCAGCAGCCAAGGTCGGCAGGGCCCCAATGGCTACACCTTC. This chain uses TRBV4-3 with TRBJ1-2; TRBD1 is a possible D gene (5 bases). Germline loops: CDR1 LGHNA, CDR2 YSLEER. The V gene lost 1 base and the J gene lost 6 bases, with 15 bases spanning the gap. The CDR3 is made up of 15 amino acids.

This clone showed up just a few times. This rearrangement joins TRBV28 to TRBJ2-5; D gene ambiguous. The CDR3 totals 12 residues. The V end lost 1 base, the J end lost 4 bases, and 4 bases lay between the germline ends. The germline gives CDR1 MDHEN, CDR2 SYDVKM. The CDR3 region is CASSLYVETQYF. CDR3 coding DNA: TGTGCCAGCAGTTTATACGTAGAGACCCAGTACTTC.

V and J are TRBV4-3 and TRBJ2-7; either TRBD1 or TRBD2 may fit D (6 bases each). Between the trimmed V and J ends, which lost 6 bases and 5 bases, there was a span of 14 bases. The CDR3 covers 13 residues. The germline V gene has CDR1 LGHNA and CDR2 YSLEER. CDR3 nucleotide sequence: TGCGCCAGCAGTCGAGGGGGGCTTAACGAGCAGTACTTC. This translates into CASSRGGLNEQYF.

This rearrangement joins TRBV5-1 to TRBJ2-1; 9 nucleotides align to TRBD2. In germline, CDR1 is SGHRS, CDR2 YFSETQ. The trim removed 4 bases at V and 9 bases at J, leaving 14 bases unmatched. This CDR3 contains 16 residues. CDR3 residues: CASSPTKTSGGTEQFF. The CDR3 DNA follows: TGCGCCAGCAGCCCGACCAAGACTAGCGGAGGCACTGAGCAGTTCTTC.

The gene calls are TRBV5-1 and TRBJ1-2; 7 nucleotides align to TRBD1. The V gene end was trimmed by 2 bases and the J gene end by 3 bases; junction bases not matched to a gene: 7. The CDR3 spans 15 residues. Germline V gene data show CDR1 as SGHRS and CDR2 as YFSETQ. The CDR3 sequence is CASSFAGTADYGYTF. CDR3 coding DNA: TGCGCCAGCAGCTTCGCGGGGACAGCTGACTATGGCTACACCTTC.

This clone was seen only a few times. The chain combines TRBV28 with TRBJ2-1; D gene uncertain. CDR1 is MDHEN and CDR2 is SYDVKM in the germline V gene. Trimming cost V 4 bases and J 10 bases, with 11 bases left between them. CDR3 size: 12 residues. CDR3 amino acids: CASSSSFREQFF. Written as DNA, the CDR3 is TGTGCCAGCAGTTCATCCTTCCGGGAGCAGTTCTTC. The full variable domain, in which reference TRBV28 and TRBJ2-1 provide the parts outside the CDR3, is DVKVTQSSRYLVKRTGEKVFLECVQDMDHENMFWYRQDPGLGLRLIYFSYDVKMKEKGDIPEGYSVSREKKERFSLILESASTNQTSMYLCASSSSFREQFFGPGTRLTVL.

The chain is built from TRBV29-1 and TRBJ1-4; D remains ambiguous. The CDR3 sequence is 13 residues long. Deletions cut 3 bases from V and 0 bases from J, with 5 bases between. Germline CDR1 is SQVTM and CDR2 is ANQGSEA. The CDR3 nucleotides read TGCAGCGTTGAGAGGGCAACTAATGAAAAACTGTTTTTT. Its protein is CSVERATNEKLFF. The full variable domain, completed using reference TRBV29-1 and TRBJ1-4, is SAVISQKPSRDICQRGTSLTIQCQVDSQVTMMFWYRQQPGQSLTLIATANQGSEATYESGFVIDKFPISRPNLTFSTLTVSNMSPEDSSIYLCSVERATNEKLFFGSGTQLSVL.

The J gene is TRBJ2-6, the V gene TRBV27, with a tentative D call TRBD1 (6 bases). Trimming stripped 5 bases from V and 0 bases from J, with 8 bases between. CDR1 and CDR2 (germline): MNHEY, SMNVEV (reference sequence). CDR3 length: 15 amino acids. The CDR3 DNA follows: TGTGCCAGCAGTGGACAGCACTCTGGGGCCAACGTCCTGACTTTC. Translation: CASSGQHSGANVLTF.

This clone has just a few counts. The J gene is TRBJ2-1, the V gene TRBV7-2, with 9 bases identical to TRBD1. The CDR3 length is 15 residues. The ends lost 3 bases at V and 3 bases at J; junction bases unmatched: 3. Germline V lookup: CDR1 SGHTA, CDR2 FQGNSA. CDR3 sequence: CASSFDRGVYNEQFF. Here the CDR3 DNA reads TGTGCCAGCAGCTTCGACAGGGGGGTCTACAATGAGCAGTTCTTC. Combining the CDR3 with reference TRBV7-2 and TRBJ2-1 gives the whole variable domain GAGVSQSPSNKVTEKGKDVELRCDPISGHTALYWYRQSLGQGLEFLIYFQGNSAPDKSGLPSDRFSAERTGGSVSTLTIQRTQQEDSAVYLCASSFDRGVYNEQFFGPGTRLTVL.

This sequence joins TRBV28 and TRBJ2-4; no clear D gene. The V and J ends lost 8 bases and 6 bases respectively, with 8 bases between them. The CDR3 contains 11 residues. Germline lookup yields CDR1 MDHEN and CDR2 SYDVKM. The DNA of the CDR3 is TGTGCCAGCGGAATTGGAAACATTCAGTACTTC. Amino acids: CASGIGNIQYF.

The count of this clone is one. This sequence joins TRBV30 and TRBJ2-1; D might be TRBD2 (5 bases). Germline CDR1 and CDR2: GTSNPN and SVGIG (reference sequence). Trimming removed 0 bases from V and 0 bases from J, with 6 bases in between. This CDR3 is built from 14 residues. DNA for the CDR3: TGTGCCTGGAGTGTCGGAGGCTCCTACAATGAGCAGTTCTTC. Its protein product is CAWSVGGSYNEQFF.

In its sample, this clone was seen a few times. Other DNA sequences in this sample translate to the same CDR3. The chain links TRBV29-1 to TRBJ1-2; D is uncertain. Germline values: CDR1 SQVTM, CDR2 ANQGSEA. The ends were cut back, 4 bases at V and 0 bases at J, with 6 bases in the middle. CDR3 size: 12 residues. CDR3 sequence: CSVGQSNYGYTF. Written as DNA, the CDR3 is TGCAGCGTTGGCCAGTCTAACTATGGCTACACCTTC.

This clone turned up a few times. The chain employs TRBV19 and TRBJ1-5; D gene unclear. Per germline, CDR1 LNHDA and CDR2 SQIVND (reference sequence). With 1 base removed from V and 0 bases from J, the gap between germline ends came to 4 bases. There are 14 residues in the CDR3. This chain's CDR3 is CASSIARSNQPQHF. The CDR3 DNA reads as TGTGCCAGTAGTATAGCCCGTAGCAATCAGCCCCAGCATTTT.